The TCR beta chain described here comes from a study of glioma-infiltrating T cells after dendritic cell vaccination. At the level of the study: Between the early 2000s and the early 2010s, patients got autologous tumor lysate-pulsed dendritic cell vaccines. Three intradermal dendritic cell vaccine injections were given every two weeks.

The germline V and J ends were trimmed by 8 bases and 9 bases, with 7 bases remaining between them. CDR1 and CDR2 (germline): MNHEY, SMNVEV (reference sequence). This CDR3 contains 10 residues. Selection required adequate fresh-frozen tumor tissue plus more than two years' survival data. All glioblastoma patients lacked an isocitrate dehydrogenase mutation. Generated by immunoSEQ multiplex PCR, the TCRdb table keeps only in-frame clones and is missing some. Of more than 95,000 clones listed, about four fifths were seen once; the top ten hold approximately 12%. This clone has more than one count but fewer than ten.

This specimen consisted of blood, obtained before dendritic cell vaccination. This TCR was sampled from a human donor with glioblastoma. The chain combines TRBV27 with TRBJ1-4; D gene unclear. This chain's CDR3 is CASAGKKLFF. The CDR3 DNA sequence: TGTGCCAGCGCTGGCAAAAAACTGTTTTTT.